The TCR beta chain described here comes from a study of identical twins. TCRdb re-called the 5' RACE reads through MiXCR, storing one row per CDR3 protein. The sample has under 900,000 distinct CDR3 sequences, around an eighth seen once. At least ten counts were recorded for this clonotype. This same sample was also taken into another study, of yellow fever vaccine responses in identical twins.

Sequences were obtained from PBMCs. This clonotype was obtained from a woman aged 18 to 35 in good health.

The CDR3 nucleotides are TGTGCCAGCAGTTCCCTCCTAGCGGGAGCGGACAATGAGCAGTTCTTC. Translating gives CASSSLLAGADNEQFF. The V and J genes are TRBV6-5 and TRBJ2-1, with 10 bases matching TRBD2. The CDR3 is made up of 16 amino acids. Germline CDR1 is MNHEY and CDR2 is SVGAGI. Trimming took 4 bases from V and 5 from J; bases not matched to a gene: 8.